This paragraph reports one T cell receptor beta chain. Germline CDR1 is SGHRS and CDR2 is YFSETQ. The V end lost 0 bases, the J end lost 3 bases, and 9 bases lay between the germline ends. CDR3 size: 14 residues. This entry is derived from a study of OX40 agonist ivuxolimab in advanced cancers. Across the study: Treatment received earlier with anti-PD-1, anti-PD-L1 or anti-CTLA-4 agents was allowed, and more than 30% had some. There were three patients with partial responses, one having hepatocellular carcinoma and two cutaneous melanoma.

TCRdb's table, derived via immunoSEQ multiplex PCR, lists solely in-frame clones and lacks some. The repertoire has around 80,000 clones, approximately 79% of them found once; the top ten carry over 5%. Samples were taken at baseline and on day 1 of cycles 4 and 7. The chain recombines TRBV5-1 with TRBJ2-5; no reliable D call. This specimen consisted of CD4+ or CD8+ T cells sorted from blood, obtained in a trial of the OX40 agonist ivuxolimab. The receptor's source is an adult with an advanced solid tumor such as melanoma, head and neck, liver or kidney cancer. The CDR3 DNA sequence: TGCGCCAGCAGCTTGGTGGCTGATGAAGAGACCCAGTACTTC. Protein product: CASSLVADEETQYF.